This T cell receptor beta chain was identified during a study of T cells in localized non-small cell lung cancer. TCRdb's copy holds only in-frame clones and misses some; the assay was immunoSEQ multiplex PCR. The sample gives 30,000 to 35,000 clones, roughly nine tenths of which show up once; 2.5% to 3.5% is in the top ten. General study points: Appearances in adjacent lung were noted for a median approximately 50 of the top 100 tumor clones. Clonality of T cells reached its maximum in uninvolved adjacent lung, surpassing tumor. Sequencing, confined to only one tumor region, leaves heterogeneity possible.

Per germline, CDR1 KGHSH and CDR2 LQKENI. This CDR3 contains 14 residues. V lost 0 bases, J lost 13 bases, and 11 bases stayed unmatched. As to this clone: Its antigen is undetermined.

The material was peripheral blood, obtained before any cancer treatment. V usage is TRBV18 and J usage is TRBJ2-7; TRBD2 matches 8 bases. The receptor comes from a female donor of 60 years or more with stage I lung adenocarcinoma. The CDR3 protein is CASSPPVPSGSLYF. The DNA for the CDR3 is TGTGCCAGCTCACCACCGGTCCCCAGCGGGAGTCTTTACTTC.